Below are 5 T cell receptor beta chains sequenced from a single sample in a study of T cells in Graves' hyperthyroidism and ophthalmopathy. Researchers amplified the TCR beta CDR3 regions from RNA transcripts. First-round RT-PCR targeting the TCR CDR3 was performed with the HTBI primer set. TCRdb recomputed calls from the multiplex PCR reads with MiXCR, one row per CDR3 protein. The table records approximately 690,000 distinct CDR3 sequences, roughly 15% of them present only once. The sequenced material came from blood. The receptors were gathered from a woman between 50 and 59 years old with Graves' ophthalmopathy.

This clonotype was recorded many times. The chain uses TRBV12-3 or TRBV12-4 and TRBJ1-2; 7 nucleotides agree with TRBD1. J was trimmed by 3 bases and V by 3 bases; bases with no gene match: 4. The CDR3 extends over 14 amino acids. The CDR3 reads CASSFGGGDYGYTF. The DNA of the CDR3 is TGTGCCAGCAGTTTCGGAGGGGGCGACTATGGCTACACCTTC.

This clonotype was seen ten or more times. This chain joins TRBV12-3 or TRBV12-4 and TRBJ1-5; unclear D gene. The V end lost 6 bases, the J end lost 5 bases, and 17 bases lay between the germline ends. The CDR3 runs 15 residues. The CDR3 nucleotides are TGTGCCAGCAGCCCGGAGGGCATGGTGCATCAGCCCCAGCATTTT. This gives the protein CASSPEGMVHQPQHF.

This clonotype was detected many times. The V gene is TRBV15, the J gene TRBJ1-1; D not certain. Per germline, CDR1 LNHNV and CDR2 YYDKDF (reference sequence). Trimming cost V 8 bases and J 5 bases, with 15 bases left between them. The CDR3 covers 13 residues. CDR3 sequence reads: CATGPQFATEAFF. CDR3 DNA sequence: TGTGCCACCGGACCTCAGTTTGCTACTGAAGCTTTCTTT.

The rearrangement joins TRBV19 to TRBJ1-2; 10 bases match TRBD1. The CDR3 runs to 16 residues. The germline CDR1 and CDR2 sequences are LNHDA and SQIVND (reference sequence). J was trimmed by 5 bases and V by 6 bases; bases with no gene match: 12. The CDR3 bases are TGTGCCAGTAGCCACGGACAGGGGGGCACGGTATATGGCTACACCTTC. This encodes CASSHGQGGTVYGYTF.

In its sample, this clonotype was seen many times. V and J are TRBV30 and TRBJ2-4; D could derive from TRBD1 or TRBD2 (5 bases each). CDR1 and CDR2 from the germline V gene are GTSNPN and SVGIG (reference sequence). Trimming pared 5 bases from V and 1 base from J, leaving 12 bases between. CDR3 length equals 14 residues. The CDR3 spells CAWEDEGAKNIQYF. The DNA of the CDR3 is TGTGCCTGGGAAGATGAGGGGGCCAAAAACATTCAGTACTTC. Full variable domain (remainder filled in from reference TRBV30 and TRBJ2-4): SQTIHQWPATLVQPVGSPLSLECTVEGTSNPNLYWYRQAAGRGLQLLFYSVGIGQISSEVPQNLSASRPQDRQFILSSKKLLLSDSGFYLCAWEDEGAKNIQYFGAGTRLSVL.